The present T cell receptor beta chain was sequenced within a study of T cell responses to AZD1222 COVID-19 vaccine. As regards this clone: Its matching antigen is unknown.

The CDR3 sequence is 17 residues long. V was pared by 2 bases and J by 4 bases, with 20 bases between. CDR1 is SEHNR, CDR2 FQNEAQ, per germline (reference sequence). Assay used: immunoSEQ multiplex PCR; TCRdb lists only in-frame clones, some missing. The table records about 180,000 clones, 94% of them present only once. Study-level points and caveats: Elevations in Spike-specific TCR breadth and depth followed administration of two AZD1222 doses.

This receptor was obtained from an adult who received the AZD1222 COVID-19 vaccine. The rearrangement joins TRBV7-9 to TRBJ1-2; a possible D gene is TRBD1 (5 bases). Sequenced material: peripheral blood, taken 28 days after the second AZD1222 dose. The CDR3 bases are TGTGCCAGCAGCTTAAGCGGGGGTGGGGCAGCCTTCTATGGCTACACCTTC. Residues: CASSLSGGGAAFYGYTF. Complete variable domain (other parts from reference TRBV7-9 and TRBJ1-2): DTGVSQNPRHKITKRGQNVTFRCDPISEHNRLYWYRQTLGQGPEFLTYFQNEAQLEKSRLLSDRFSAERPKGSFSTLEIQRTEQGDSAMYLCASSLSGGGAAFYGYTFGSGTRLTVV.